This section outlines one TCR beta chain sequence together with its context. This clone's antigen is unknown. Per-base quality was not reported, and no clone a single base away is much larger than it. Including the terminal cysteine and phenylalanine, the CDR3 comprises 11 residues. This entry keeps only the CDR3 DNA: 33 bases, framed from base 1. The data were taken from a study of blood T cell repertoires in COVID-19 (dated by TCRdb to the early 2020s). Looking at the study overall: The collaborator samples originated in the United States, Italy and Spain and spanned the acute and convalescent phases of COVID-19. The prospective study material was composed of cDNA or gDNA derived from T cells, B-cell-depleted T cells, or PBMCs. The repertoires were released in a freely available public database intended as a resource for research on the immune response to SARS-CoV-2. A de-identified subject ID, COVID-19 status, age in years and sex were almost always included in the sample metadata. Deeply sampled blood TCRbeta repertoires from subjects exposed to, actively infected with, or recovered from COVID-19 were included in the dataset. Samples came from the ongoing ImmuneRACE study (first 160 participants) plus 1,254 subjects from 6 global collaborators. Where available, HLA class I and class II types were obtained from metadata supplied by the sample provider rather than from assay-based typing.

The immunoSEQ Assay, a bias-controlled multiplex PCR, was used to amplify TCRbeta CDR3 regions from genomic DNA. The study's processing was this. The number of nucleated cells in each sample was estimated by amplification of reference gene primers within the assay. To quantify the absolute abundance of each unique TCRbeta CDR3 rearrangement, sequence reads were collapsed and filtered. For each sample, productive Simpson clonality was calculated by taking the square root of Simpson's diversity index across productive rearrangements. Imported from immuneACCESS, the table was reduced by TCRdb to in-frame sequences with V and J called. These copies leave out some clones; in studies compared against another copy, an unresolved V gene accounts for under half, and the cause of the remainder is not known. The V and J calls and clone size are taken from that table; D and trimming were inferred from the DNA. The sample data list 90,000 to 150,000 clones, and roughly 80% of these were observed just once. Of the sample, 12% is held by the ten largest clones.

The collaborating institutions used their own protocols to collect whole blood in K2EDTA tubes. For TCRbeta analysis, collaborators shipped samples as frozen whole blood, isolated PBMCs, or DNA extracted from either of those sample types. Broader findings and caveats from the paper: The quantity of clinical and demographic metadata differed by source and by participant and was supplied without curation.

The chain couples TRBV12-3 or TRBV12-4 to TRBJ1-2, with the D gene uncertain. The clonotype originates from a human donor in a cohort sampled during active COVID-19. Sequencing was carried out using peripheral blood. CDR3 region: CASSSTYGYTF. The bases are TGTGCTAGTAGCAGTACTTATGGCTACACCTTC.